One and the same sample provided the 14 T cell receptor beta chains below, sequenced in a study of long-term antiretroviral therapy in people with HIV. Samples were assayed with immunoSEQ v3.0 at survey level. Here immunoSEQ multiplex PCR was the method, and the copy in TCRdb shows in-frame clones only, minus some. The sample includes 35,000 or so clones, 80% to 90% of them seen just once. This material consisted of unsorted PBMCs, taken roughly 2.9 years before starting antiretroviral therapy. These receptors came from a woman aged 30 to 39 with HIV.

The chain couples TRBV29-1 to TRBJ1-2; weak D call: TRBD1 (6 bases). The length of the CDR3 is 12 residues. Germline CDR1 reads SQVTM; CDR2 reads ANQGSEA. V was clipped by 8 bases and J by 7 bases, with 17 bases between them. CDR3 region: CSSERGAGGYTF. CDR3 nucleotides: TGCAGCTCGGAGAGGGGGGCGGGTGGCTACACCTTC. Combining the CDR3 with reference TRBV29-1 and TRBJ1-2 gives the whole variable domain SAVISQKPSRDICQRGTSLTIQCQVDSQVTMMFWYRQQPGQSLTLIATANQGSEATYESGFVIDKFPISRPNLTFSTLTVSNMSPEDSSIYLCSSERGAGGYTFGSGTRLTVV.

The chain carries TRBV4-1 and TRBJ1-2, with D maybe TRBD1 (5 bases). The CDR3 extends over 17 amino acids. Germline-derived CDR1 and CDR2 are MGHRA and YSYEKL. Trimming left V 3 bases short and J 0 bases short, with 17 bases between. CDR3 sequence: CASSHSTLGRPNYGYTF. The CDR3 region has the DNA TGCGCCAGCAGCCACAGTACCCTGGGACGTCCTAACTATGGCTACACCTTC.

V and J are TRBV19 and TRBJ2-5, with 8 bases aligning to TRBD1. CDR3 size: 15 residues. Germline CDR1 LNHDA, CDR2 SQIVND (reference sequence). V shed 1 base, J shed 4 bases, and the junction held 5 bases outside the gene matches. The chain's CDR3 is CASSIVFRGRETQYF. The DNA of the CDR3 is TGTGCCAGTAGTATAGTCTTCAGGGGGCGAGAGACCCAGTACTTC.

The chain carries TRBV7-6 and TRBJ1-1; TRBD1 is a possible D gene (6 bases). This CDR3 comprises 14 residues. The V and J ends lost 3 bases and 2 bases respectively, with 10 bases between them. The germline V gene has CDR1 SGHVS and CDR2 FNYEAQ. DNA of the CDR3: TGTGCCAGCAGCTTGGGAGGGGGAAACACTGAAGCTTTCTTT. It specifies CASSLGGGNTEAFF.

The rearrangement links TRBV9 to TRBJ1-1, with 8 bases that match TRBD1. Germline values: CDR1 SGDLS, CDR2 YYNGEE. The V gene end was trimmed by 0 bases and the J gene end by 5 bases; junction bases not matched to a gene: 6. This CDR3 has 15 amino acids. The CDR3 DNA sequence: TGTGCCAGCAGCGTAGCTACAGGGGGTAGTACTGAAGCTTTCTTT. This sequence encodes CASSVATGGSTEAFF.

The genes are TRBV2 and TRBJ1-5, with no clear D. CDR1 and CDR2 from the germline V gene are SNHLY and FYNNEI. The CDR3 covers 15 residues. V dropped 4 bases and J dropped 0 bases, with 10 bases sitting between them. DNA of the CDR3: TGTGCCAGCAGTGGAGACGGATATAGCAATCAGCCCCAGCATTTT. Its protein product is CASSGDGYSNQPQHF.

The V and J genes are TRBV6-1 and TRBJ2-7; tentatively, D is TRBD2 (5 bases). The CDR3 has 16 residues. Germline lookup yields CDR1 MNHNS and CDR2 SASEGT. V was trimmed by 3 bases and J by 2 bases, leaving 17 bases between them. CDR3 nucleotides: TGTGCCAGCAGTGACCGAAAGGTGTCGGGAACCTACGAGCAGTACGTC. Protein: CASSDRKVSGTYEQYV.

V gene TRBV7-3 combines with J gene TRBJ2-7; perhaps TRBD1 as D (5 bases). The CDR3 is 12 residues long. V was shortened by 0 bases and J by 6 bases, with 6 bases between the two germline ends. CDR1 is SGHTA, CDR2 FQGTGA, per germline. In nucleotides, the CDR3 is TGTGCCAGCAGCTTAACCAGGGTCGAGCAGTACTTC. It encodes CASSLTRVEQYF.

Only a few counts were recorded for this clone. The chain uses TRBV30 and TRBJ1-1; D gene uncertain. The CDR3 has 13 residues. Trimming took off 0 bases at V and 0 bases at J, with 5 bases between the two ends. Germline loops: CDR1 GTSNPN, CDR2 SVGIG (reference sequence). CDR3: CAWSVTVNTEAFF. In DNA, the CDR3 is TGTGCCTGGAGTGTGACGGTGAACACTGAAGCTTTCTTT.

This clone appeared once. This chain connects TRBV18 to TRBJ1-1; D gene uncertain. From germline, CDR1 is KGHSH and CDR2 LQKENI. The CDR3 runs to 15 residues. Trimming removed 0 bases at V and 4 bases at J, with 12 bases between. The CDR3 sequence is CASSPPRSKGTEAFF. DNA of the CDR3: TGTGCCAGCTCACCACCGAGATCCAAGGGCACTGAAGCTTTCTTT.

The genes are TRBV7-2 and TRBJ1-2; no definite D call. This CDR3 contains 15 residues. V was trimmed by 6 bases and J by 3 bases, leaving 17 bases between them. CDR1 and CDR2 from the germline V gene are SGHTA and FQGNSA. The CDR3 DNA reads as TGTGCCAGCAGACTACAGAGTGGCCTAGACTATGGCTACACCTTC. Its translation is CASRLQSGLDYGYTF.

This chain connects TRBV5-6 to TRBJ2-7; tentatively, D is TRBD1 (6 bases). The V gene lost 2 bases and the J gene lost 6 bases, with 15 bases spanning the gap. Germline lookup yields CDR1 SGHDT and CDR2 YYEEEE. The CDR3 consists of 14 residues. CDR3 amino acids: CASSFLRGNGEQYV. DNA of the CDR3: TGTGCCAGCAGCTTTCTAAGGGGGAACGGCGAGCAGTACGTC.

The chain uses TRBV5-6 and TRBJ2-7; D is ambiguous. The V end was cut by 4 bases, the J end by 2 bases, with 13 bases between. The CDR3 is 14 amino acids. Germline V gene data show CDR1 as SGHDT and CDR2 as YYEEEE. The CDR3 spells CASSKATKTYEQYF. Here the CDR3 DNA reads TGTGCCAGCAGCAAAGCGACAAAAACCTACGAGCAGTACTTC.

V and J are TRBV5-1 and TRBJ2-7; D remains unclear. The V gene lost 0 bases and the J gene lost 2 bases, with 12 bases spanning the gap. The CDR3 runs 15 residues. The germline gives CDR1 SGHRS, CDR2 YFSETQ. CDR3 coding DNA: TGCGCCAGCAGCTTGGGACCGTCTTCCACCTACGAGCAGTACGTC. Its translation: CASSLGPSSTYEQYV.